This TCR beta chain was observed in a study of identical twins (dated by TCRdb to about 2016). Context from the whole study: To test whether fetal clonotypes persist, this study deep-sequenced TCR alpha and beta repertoires from monozygotic twins, from unrelated adults of various ages, and from cord blood. To rule out contamination, replicate twin experiments were performed at different times with different library preparation protocols. On the study overall, not on this receptor specifically: In monozygotic twins, out-of-frame TCR alpha sharing was systematically underestimated by recombination models, although the models agreed with sharing between unrelated individuals. Compared with coincidental sharing between unrelated individuals, an excess of low generation-probability sequences was observed among out-of-frame TCR alpha sequences shared between twins. Conclusions relied on cross-sectional statistical analysis, since the same donors could not be followed over many years. Abundant cord blood beta clonotypes carried fewer insertions; young adult naive repertoires showed a weaker similar trend, while memory repertoires showed none. A weaker excess of twin sharing was found in beta out-of-frame sequences because the signal-to-noise ratio was lowered by fewer shared sequences. Invariant T cells such as MAIT and iNKT could partly confound zero-insertion analyses, although diverse VJ usage argued against such confounding for most clonotypes.

The germline V gene specifies SGHAT as CDR1 and FQNNGV as CDR2. The CDR3 numbers 19 residues from cysteine through phenylalanine. This entry keeps only the CDR3 DNA: 57 bases, framed from base 1. V has 3 bases trimmed and J has 8 bases trimmed; junction bases matching no gene number 20. In the case of this clonotype: Its binding antigen is unknown. One base away there is no much larger clone; base qualities are not given.

Only healthy Caucasian donors were included. Three pairs of female monozygotic twins, all aged roughly 18 to 30 years, were included in the twin cohort. Peripheral blood mononuclear cells were the source from which RNA for the TCR libraries was isolated. Libraries came from 5' RACE. TCRdb names Illumina HiSeq 2000 as the instrument used. Template switching introduced a universal primer binding site; the final cDNA contained a unique molecular identifier, enabling accurate counting of TCR cDNA molecules. Specific primers in the conserved constant-segment region were used to synthesize first-strand cDNA for the TCR alpha and beta chains. To control for contamination, each cDNA library was double barcoded with a SMART-Mk sample barcode plus Illumina barcodes. TruSeq adapter sequences along with Illumina sample barcodes were introduced in two successive PCR steps. The TCR alpha and beta cDNA libraries were sequenced on the Illumina HiSeq platform using custom primers. Processing in the source paper ran as follows. Raw reads were processed with MiGEC to extract unique molecular identifiers, and MiXCR was used to determine CDR3 positions. For each individual, recombination models were inferred using an EM algorithm with the repgenHMM and IGoR tools. The tcR package in R was used for shared clonotype analysis, with sharing normalized by the product of cloneset sizes. Out-of-frame nonproductive sequences were analyzed to study raw recombination free of thymic and clonal selection effects. TCRdb's own reprocessing of the public reads used fastp at Q25 and MiXCR and kept productive beta chains. Each CDR3 protein appears once, grouped with its most common genes and DNA. TCRdb's processing, not the authors', yielded these V and J calls. Within this sample are 600,000 to 700,000 distinct CDR3 sequences, with 21% of them counted one time only. The ten most abundant clones make up about 4.5% of the sample.

This sample was also put to use in a study of T cells expressing NK-cell markers. According to the second study: In sorted CD3+CD56+NKG2C+, CD3+CD56+NKG2C- and CD3+CD56-NKG2C+ T-cell subsets from 7 or 8 donors, TCR beta-chain repertoires were profiled. Seven of the eight sequenced donors were HCMV-seropositive and one was HCMV-seronegative. In several experiments an anti-gammadeltaTCR antibody was added to restrict sorting to alphabetaTCR-expressing T cells. In several donors, the dominant CD3+CD56+NKG2C+ clonotypes were found to rank among the top 10 CD8+ clonotypes and to make up about 1.0-8% of CD8+ T cells. Those dominant clonotypes were again the most abundant among CD3+CD56-NKG2C+ cells in a handful of donors, at about 28.3-60.1%. It remained unclear whether the expanded NKG2C-expressing T cell clones were specific for HCMV antigens. The eight sequenced donors were randomly selected healthy volunteers, three men and five women. To determine HCMV serostatus, a commercial ELISA kit was used to detect HCMV-specific IgG in serum. For about 6 donors, unsorted PBMC were also used to sequence bulk peripheral blood T-cell repertoires. Reads were demultiplexed and grouped by UMI with MIGEC, and clonotypes were assembled and quantified with MiTCR. To exclude erroneous sequences, any TCR cDNA sequence not supported by at least two reads was discarded. The tcR package was used for downstream repertoire analysis, and clonotypes were matched across fractions by CDR3 nucleotide sequence plus V segment. Antigen specificity was annotated against VDJdb with VDJmatch, allowing one amino acid substitution in CDR3.

The chain couples TRBV11-2 to TRBJ2-1, with 9 central nucleotides matching TRBD2. The sequence came from a woman under 30 in good health. The sequencing sample was made of PBMCs. The CDR3 is CASSFPMGLAGPGSDEQFF. Here is the DNA: TGTGCCAGCAGCTTCCCCATGGGGCTAGCGGGACCGGGCAGTGATGAGCAGTTCTTC.